The clone carrying this T cell receptor beta chain was counted between two and nine times. Its cognate antigen is unknown. Unique molecular identifiers were built into the TCR beta cDNA libraries. The source material, 1 to 10 million T cells, gave rise to about 490,000 cDNA molecules. One entry per CDR3 protein, called by TCRdb with MiXCR from the PCR reads. The table includes 350,000 to 450,000 distinct CDR3 sequences, roughly 35% detected once. This CDR3 has 15 amino acids. Germline assignment: CDR1 MNHNY and CDR2 SVGAGI (reference sequence). The germline V and J ends were trimmed by 5 bases and 4 bases, with 15 bases remaining between them. These data originate in a study of post-analysis software for immune sequencing data. Study information: Patients had relapsing-remitting, secondary progressive or progressive-relapsing multiple sclerosis; some lacked subtype. Study-wide points: There were roughly five TRBV segments more frequent in patients than controls, and TRBV5-6, TRBV5-1 and TRBV20-1 were among them. Under the F measure, samples that were prepared in one batch clustered strongly together. Among multiple sclerosis patients, normalized Chao1 diversity was significantly below that of controls.

The sample was blood. This chain uses TRBV6-6 with TRBJ1-5; D possibly corresponds to TRBD1 (5 bases). The source of this sequence is a girl between 10 and 17 years old with multiple sclerosis. The CDR3 sequence: CASSNGTPPNQPQHF. The DNA of the CDR3 is TGTGCCAGCAGTAACGGGACTCCCCCGAATCAGCCCCAGCATTTT.